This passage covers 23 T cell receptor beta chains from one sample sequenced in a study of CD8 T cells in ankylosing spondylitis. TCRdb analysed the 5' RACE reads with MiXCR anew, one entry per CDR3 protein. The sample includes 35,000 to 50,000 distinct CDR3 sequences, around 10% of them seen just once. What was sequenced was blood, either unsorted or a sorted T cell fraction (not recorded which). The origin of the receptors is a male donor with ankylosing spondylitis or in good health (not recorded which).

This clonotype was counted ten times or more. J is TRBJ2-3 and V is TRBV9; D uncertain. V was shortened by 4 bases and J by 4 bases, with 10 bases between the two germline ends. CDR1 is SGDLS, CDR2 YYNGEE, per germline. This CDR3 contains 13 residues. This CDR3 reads CASSFYFADTQYF. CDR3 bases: TGTGCCAGCAGCTTTTACTTCGCAGATACGCAGTATTTT. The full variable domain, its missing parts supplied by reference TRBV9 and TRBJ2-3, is DSGVTQTPKHLITATGQRVTLRCSPRSGDLSVYWYQQSLDQGLQFLIQYYNGEERAKGNILERFSAQQFPDLHSELNLSSLELGDSALYFCASSFYFADTQYFGPGTRLTVL.

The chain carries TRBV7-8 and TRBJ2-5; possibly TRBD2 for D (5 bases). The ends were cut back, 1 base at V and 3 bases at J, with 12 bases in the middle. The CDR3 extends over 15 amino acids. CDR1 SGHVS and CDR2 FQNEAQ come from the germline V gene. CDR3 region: CASSLGSTGKETQYF. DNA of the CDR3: TGTGCCAGCAGCTTAGGGTCGACGGGAAAAGAGACCCAGTACTTC. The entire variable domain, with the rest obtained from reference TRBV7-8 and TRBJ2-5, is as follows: GAGVSQSPRYKVAKRGQDVALRCDPISGHVSLFWYQQALGQGPEFLTYFQNEAQLDKSGLPSDRFFAERPEGSVSTLKIQRTQQEDSAVYLCASSLGSTGKETQYFGPGTRLLVL.

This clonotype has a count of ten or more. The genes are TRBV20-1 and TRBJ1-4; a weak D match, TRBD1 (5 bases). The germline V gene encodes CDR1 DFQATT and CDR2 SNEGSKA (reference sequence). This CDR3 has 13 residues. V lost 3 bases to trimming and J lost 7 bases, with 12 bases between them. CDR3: CSASLGRGEKLFF. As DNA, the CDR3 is TGCAGTGCTAGTTTGGGACGAGGTGAAAAACTGTTTTTT.

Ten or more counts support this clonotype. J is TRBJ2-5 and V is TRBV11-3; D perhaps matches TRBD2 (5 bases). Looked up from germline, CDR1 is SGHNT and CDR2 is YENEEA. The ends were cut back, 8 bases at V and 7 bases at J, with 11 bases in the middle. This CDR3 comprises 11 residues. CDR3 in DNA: TGTGCCAGCTCCGATGGAGGGACCCAGTACTTC. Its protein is CASSDGGTQYF.

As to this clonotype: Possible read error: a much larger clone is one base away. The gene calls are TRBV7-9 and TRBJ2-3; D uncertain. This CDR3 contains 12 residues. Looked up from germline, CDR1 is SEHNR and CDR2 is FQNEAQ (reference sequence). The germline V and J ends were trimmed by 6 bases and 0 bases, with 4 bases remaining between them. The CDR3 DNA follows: TGTGCCAGCAGTACTAGCACAGATACGCAGTATTTT. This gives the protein CASSTSTDTQYF. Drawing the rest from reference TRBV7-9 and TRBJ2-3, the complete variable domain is DTGVSQNPRHKITKRGQNVTFRCDPISEHNRLYWYRQTLGQGPEFLTYFQNEAQLEKSRLLSDRFSAERPKGSFSTLEIQRTEQGDSAMYLCASSTSTDTQYFGPGTRLTVL.

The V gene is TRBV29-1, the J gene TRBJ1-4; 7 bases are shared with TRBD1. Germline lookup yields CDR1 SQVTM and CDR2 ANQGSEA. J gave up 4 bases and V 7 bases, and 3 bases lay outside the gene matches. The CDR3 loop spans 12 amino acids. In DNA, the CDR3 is TGCAGCGCCCGGGACAGTAATGAAAAACTGTTTTTT. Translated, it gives CSARDSNEKLFF.

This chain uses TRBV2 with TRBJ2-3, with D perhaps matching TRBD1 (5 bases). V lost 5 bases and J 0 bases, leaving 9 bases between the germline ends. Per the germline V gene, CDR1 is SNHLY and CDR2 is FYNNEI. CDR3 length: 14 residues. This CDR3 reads CASSRTPSTDTQYF. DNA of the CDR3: TGTGCCAGCAGTCGGACACCTAGCACAGATACGCAGTATTTT.

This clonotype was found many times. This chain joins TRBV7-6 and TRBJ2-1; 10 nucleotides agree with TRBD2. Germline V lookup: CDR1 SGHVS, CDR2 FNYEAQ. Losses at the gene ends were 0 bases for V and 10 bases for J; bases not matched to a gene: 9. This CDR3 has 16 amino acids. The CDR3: CASSLAQASGGGEQFF. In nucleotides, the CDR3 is TGTGCCAGCAGCTTAGCGCAGGCTAGCGGGGGTGGGGAGCAGTTCTTC.

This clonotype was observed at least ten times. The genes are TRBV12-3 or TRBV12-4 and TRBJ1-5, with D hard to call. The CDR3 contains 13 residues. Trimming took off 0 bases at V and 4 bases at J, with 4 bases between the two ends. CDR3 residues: CASSLAYNQPQHF. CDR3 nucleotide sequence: TGTGCCAGCAGTTTAGCATATAATCAGCCCCAGCATTTT.

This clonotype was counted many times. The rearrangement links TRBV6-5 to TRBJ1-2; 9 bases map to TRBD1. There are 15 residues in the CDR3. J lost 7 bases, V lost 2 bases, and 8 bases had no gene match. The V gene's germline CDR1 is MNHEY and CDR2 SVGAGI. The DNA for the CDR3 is TGTGCCAGCAGTTACGGAGCCGGGACAGGGTCTGGCTACACCTTC. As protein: CASSYGAGTGSGYTF.

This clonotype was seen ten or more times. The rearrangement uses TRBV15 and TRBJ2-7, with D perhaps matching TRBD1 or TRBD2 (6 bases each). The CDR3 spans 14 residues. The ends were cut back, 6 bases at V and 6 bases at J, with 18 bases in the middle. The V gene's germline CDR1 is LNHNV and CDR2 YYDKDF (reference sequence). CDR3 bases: TGTGCCACCAGGCGGACAGTTCTGGGGGGCGAGCAGTACTTC. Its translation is CATRRTVLGGEQYF.

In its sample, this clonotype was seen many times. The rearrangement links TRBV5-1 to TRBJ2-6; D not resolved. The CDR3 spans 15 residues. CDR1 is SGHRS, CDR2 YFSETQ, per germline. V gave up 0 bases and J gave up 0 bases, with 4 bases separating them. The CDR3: CASSLEGSGANVLTF. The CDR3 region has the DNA TGCGCCAGCAGCTTGGAAGGCTCTGGGGCCAACGTCCTGACTTTC.

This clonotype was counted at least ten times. This CDR3 reads CASSFPGGQNEQFF. Written as DNA, the CDR3 is TGTGCCAGCAGTTTTCCGGGGGGGCAAAATGAGCAGTTCTTC. V gene TRBV12-3 or TRBV12-4 combines with J gene TRBJ2-1; 8 positions match TRBD2. The V gene end was trimmed by 3 bases and the J gene end by 7 bases; junction bases not matched to a gene: 5. This CDR3 is 14 amino acids long.

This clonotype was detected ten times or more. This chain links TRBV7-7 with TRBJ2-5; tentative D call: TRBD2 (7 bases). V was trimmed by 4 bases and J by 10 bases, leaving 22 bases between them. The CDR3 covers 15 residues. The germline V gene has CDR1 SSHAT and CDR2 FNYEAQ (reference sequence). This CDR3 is CASSSNGGPSGSQYF. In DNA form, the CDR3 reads TGTGCCAGCAGCTCTAACGGGGGGCCCTCAGGGAGCCAGTACTTC.

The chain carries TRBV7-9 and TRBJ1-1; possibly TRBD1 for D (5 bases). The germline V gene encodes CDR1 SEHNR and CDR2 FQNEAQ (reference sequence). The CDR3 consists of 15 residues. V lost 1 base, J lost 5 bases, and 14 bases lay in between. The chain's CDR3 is CASSLGGDFGTEAFF. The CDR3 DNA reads TGTGCCAGCAGCTTAGGGGGGGATTTTGGGACTGAAGCTTTCTTT.

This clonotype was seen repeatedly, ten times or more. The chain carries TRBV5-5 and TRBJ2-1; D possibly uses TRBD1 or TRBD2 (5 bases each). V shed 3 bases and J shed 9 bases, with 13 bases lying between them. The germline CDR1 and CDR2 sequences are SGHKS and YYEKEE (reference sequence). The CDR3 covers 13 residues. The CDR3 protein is CASSSGPLVEQFF. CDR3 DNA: TGTGCCAGCAGCTCGGGGCCACTAGTTGAGCAGTTCTTC. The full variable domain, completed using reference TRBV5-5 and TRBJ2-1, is DAGVTQSPTHLIKTRGQQVTLRCSPISGHKSVSWYQQVLGQGPQFIFQYYEKEERGRGNFPDRFSARQFPNYSSELNVNALLLGDSALYLCASSSGPLVEQFFGPGTRLTVL.

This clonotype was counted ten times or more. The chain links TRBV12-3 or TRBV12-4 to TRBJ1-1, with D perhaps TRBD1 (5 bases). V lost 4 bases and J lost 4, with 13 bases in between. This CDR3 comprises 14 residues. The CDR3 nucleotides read TGTGCCAGCAGTTACCTAGGGAGGGGCACTGAAGCTTTCTTT. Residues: CASSYLGRGTEAFF.

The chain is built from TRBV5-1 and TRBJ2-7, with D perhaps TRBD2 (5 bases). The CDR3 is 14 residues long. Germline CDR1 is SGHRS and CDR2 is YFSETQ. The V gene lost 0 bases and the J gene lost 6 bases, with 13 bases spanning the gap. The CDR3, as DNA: TGCGCCAGCAGCTTGGTAACGGGGATGGGCGAGCAGTACTTC. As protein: CASSLVTGMGEQYF. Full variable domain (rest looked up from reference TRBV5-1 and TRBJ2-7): KAGVTQTPRYLIKTRGQQVTLSCSPISGHRSVSWYQQTPGQGLQFLFEYFSETQRNKGNFPGRFSGRQFSNSRSEMNVSTLELGDSALYLCASSLVTGMGEQYFGPGTRLTVT.

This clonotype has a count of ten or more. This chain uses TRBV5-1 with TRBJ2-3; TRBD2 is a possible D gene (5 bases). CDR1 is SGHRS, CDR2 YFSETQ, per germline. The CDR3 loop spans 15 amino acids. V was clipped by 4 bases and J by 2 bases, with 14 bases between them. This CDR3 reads CASSLDSKTTDTQYF. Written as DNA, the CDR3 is TGCGCCAGCAGCCTGGACTCAAAAACCACAGATACGCAGTATTTT.

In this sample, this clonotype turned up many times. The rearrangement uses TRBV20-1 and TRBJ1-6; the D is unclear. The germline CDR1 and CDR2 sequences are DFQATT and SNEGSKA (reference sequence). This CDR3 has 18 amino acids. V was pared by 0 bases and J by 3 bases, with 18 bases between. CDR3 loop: CSARDKGESSFYNSPLHF. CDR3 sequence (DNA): TGCAGTGCTAGAGATAAAGGCGAAAGCTCATTCTATAATTCACCCCTCCACTTT.

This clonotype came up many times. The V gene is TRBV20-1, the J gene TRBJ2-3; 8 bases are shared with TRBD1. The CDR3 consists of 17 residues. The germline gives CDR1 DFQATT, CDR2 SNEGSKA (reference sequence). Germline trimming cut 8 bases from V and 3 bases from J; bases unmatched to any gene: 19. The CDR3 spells CSHVTPGTGGGTDTQYF. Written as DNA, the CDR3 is TGCAGTCACGTAACACCCGGGACAGGTGGCGGGACAGATACGCAGTATTTT.

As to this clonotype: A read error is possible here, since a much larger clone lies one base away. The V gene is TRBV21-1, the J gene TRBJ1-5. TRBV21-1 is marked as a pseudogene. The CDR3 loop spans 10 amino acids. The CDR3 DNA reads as TGTGCTACTCTTGCATCACCCGGGCATTTT. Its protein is CATLASPGHF.

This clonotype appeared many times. CDR3 sequence (DNA): TGCAGTGCTCCCTCCTTACGCGGTGGCGGGGAGCTGTTTTTT. Its translation: CSAPSLRGGGELFF. The rearrangement uses TRBV20-1 and TRBJ2-2, with D unresolved. The CDR3 has 14 amino acids. With 5 bases removed from V and 7 bases from J, the gap between germline ends came to 17 bases. Germline lookup yields CDR1 DFQATT and CDR2 SNEGSKA (reference sequence).